The 26 T cell receptor beta chains presented below share a single source sample, sequenced in a study of shared clonotypes between healthy human individuals. CD45RO-negative CD8 cells positively selected for CCR7 made up the naive population, which excluded terminally differentiated effector memory CD45RA+ cells. Here immunoSEQ multiplex PCR was the method, and the copy in TCRdb shows in-frame clones only, minus some. The repertoire has millions of clones, 90% to 95% of them found once; the top ten carry around 1.7%. The sequenced material came from naive CD8+ T cells from PBMCs. These receptors came from a man between 18 and 35 years old in good health. Some clones in this sample may be carry-over from other donors' samples.

The chain carries TRBV7-9 and TRBJ1-4; D possibly corresponds to TRBD1 (6 bases). The CDR3 is made up of 15 amino acids. V lost 1 base and J 4 bases, leaving 10 bases between the germline ends. Germline lookup yields CDR1 SEHNR and CDR2 FQNEAQ (reference sequence). CDR3 nucleotide sequence: TGTGCCAGCAGCTTAGGGACAGCAGATAATGAAAAACTGTTTTTT. Translation: CASSLGTADNEKLFF. Based on the CDR3 plus reference TRBV7-9 and TRBJ1-4, the full variable domain is DTGVSQNPRHKITKRGQNVTFRCDPISEHNRLYWYRQTLGQGPEFLTYFQNEAQLEKSRLLSDRFSAERPKGSFSTLEIQRTEQGDSAMYLCASSLGTADNEKLFFGSGTQLSVL.

The V call is TRBV4-1, the J call TRBJ2-1; 8 bases agree with TRBD2. The germline V gene has CDR1 MGHRA and CDR2 YSYEKL. J was trimmed by 3 bases and V by 0 bases; bases with no gene match: 10. This CDR3 is built from 18 residues. CDR3 residues: CASSQDLSAGVGYNEQFF. CDR3 coding DNA: TGCGCCAGCAGCCAAGATCTGTCAGCGGGAGTGGGCTACAATGAGCAGTTCTTC.

The rearrangement uses TRBV27 and TRBJ1-1; 7 bases agree with TRBD1. J gave up 8 bases and V 4 bases, and 10 bases lay outside the gene matches. The CDR3 has 14 residues. Germline CDR1 is MNHEY and CDR2 is SMNVEV (reference sequence). The CDR3 loop is CASSWTGSQAEAFF. Written as DNA, the CDR3 is TGTGCCAGCAGTTGGACAGGTTCGCAAGCAGAAGCTTTCTTT.

The gene calls are TRBV9 and TRBJ2-7, with 13 bases aligning to TRBD2. With V trimmed by 2 bases and J by 2 bases, 4 bases remained unmatched. Looked up from germline, CDR1 is SGDLS and CDR2 is YYNGEE. CDR3 length equals 16 residues. CDR3 sequence reads: CASSVAGLAGTYEQYF. The DNA of the CDR3 is TGTGCCAGCAGCGTGGCGGGACTAGCGGGAACCTACGAGCAGTACTTC.

With regard to this clone: The identical CDR3 is also encoded by other nucleotide sequences in the sample. The DNA of the CDR3 is TGTGCCAGCAGTTTAGTCACCGGGGAGCTGTTTTTT. Protein: CASSLVTGELFF. The chain couples TRBV2 to TRBJ2-2, with unresolved D. Germline V gene sequence: CDR1 SNHLY, CDR2 FYNNEI. The CDR3 has 12 amino acids. The ends were cut back, 5 bases at V and 4 bases at J, with 5 bases in the middle. Complete variable domain (other parts from reference TRBV2 and TRBJ2-2): EPEVTQTPSHQVTQMGQEVILRCVPISNHLYFYWYRQILGQKVEFLVSFYNNEISEKSEIFDDQFSVERPDGSNFTLKIRSTKLEDSAMYFCASSLVTGELFFGEGSRLTVL.

The J gene is TRBJ2-3, the V gene TRBV21-1; whether TRBD1, the table's D call, matches the DNA was not checked. TRBV21-1 is termed a pseudogene. The CDR3 has 15 amino acids. Here the CDR3 DNA reads TGTGCCAGCAGCGAGCTTACAGGGGGCTCGGATACGCAGTATTTT. Translating gives CASSELTGGSDTQYF.

The V gene is TRBV28, the J gene TRBJ2-1, with D unresolved. CDR3 length equals 15 residues. Trimming shortened V by 7 bases and J by 1 base, and 14 bases separated the two germline ends. Germline assignment: CDR1 MDHEN and CDR2 SYDVKM. The CDR3 sequence is CASNLGLGSYNEQFF. The CDR3 nucleotides are TGTGCCAGCAACCTCGGCTTGGGATCCTACAATGAGCAGTTCTTC.

This rearrangement joins TRBV19 to TRBJ1-5; TRBD1 matches 7 bases. Per the germline V gene, CDR1 is LNHDA and CDR2 is SQIVND (reference sequence). V trimming: 9 bases; J trimming: 1 base; junction bases outside the gene matches: 6. The CDR3 length is 14 residues. CDR3 in DNA: TGTGCCAGCGGACAGGCCCTAAGCAATCAGCCCCAGCATTTT. It encodes CASGQALSNQPQHF.

The chain couples TRBV7-9 to TRBJ2-7, with 8 positions matching TRBD1. The CDR3 consists of 15 residues. Germline CDR1 reads SEHNR; CDR2 reads FQNEAQ (reference sequence). V lost 6 bases, J lost 2 bases, and 9 bases stayed unmatched. CDR3 in amino acids: CASSSKGQETYEQYF. CDR3 bases: TGTGCCAGCAGTTCGAAGGGACAGGAGACCTACGAGCAGTACTTC.

The chain combines TRBV7-8 with TRBJ2-7; 7 bases match TRBD1. V trimming: 5 bases; J trimming: 2 bases; junction bases outside the gene matches: 6. The germline CDR1 and CDR2 sequences are SGHVS and FQNEAQ. This CDR3 spans 14 amino acids. The CDR3 sequence: CASSEGQRAYEQYF. In nucleotides, the CDR3 is TGTGCCAGCAGCGAGGGACAGAGAGCCTACGAGCAGTACTTC.

The chain couples TRBV5-4 to TRBJ2-1; 9 bases are shared with TRBD2. The CDR3 covers 16 residues. Trimming took 4 bases from V and 6 from J; bases not matched to a gene: 11. CDR1 and CDR2 (germline): SGHNT, YYREEE (reference sequence). CDR3 sequence (DNA): TGTGCCAGCAGCCCGCCGGGACTAGCATTAGCCAATGAGCAGTTCTTC. It translates to CASSPPGLALANEQFF.

The gene calls are TRBV27 and TRBJ2-3; 7 nucleotides agree with TRBD2. Germline CDR1 and CDR2: MNHEY and SMNVEV (reference sequence). CDR3 length equals 12 residues. After removal of 6 bases from V and 6 bases from J, the junction contained 3 bases not matched to a gene. The CDR3 is CASRSGDDTQYF. The DNA of the CDR3 is TGTGCCAGCAGGAGCGGGGACGATACGCAGTATTTT.

About this clone itself: Other DNA sequences from this sample encode an identical CDR3 as well. The genes are TRBV7-9 and TRBJ2-7; TRBD2 might be the D (6 bases). Trimming stripped 1 base from V and 1 base from J, with 8 bases between. The CDR3 contains 14 residues. CDR1 and CDR2 (germline): SEHNR, FQNEAQ (reference sequence). The CDR3: CASSLVGRSYEQYF. In DNA, the CDR3 is TGTGCCAGCAGCTTAGTCGGGAGATCCTACGAGCAGTACTTC.

Concerning this clone: Additional DNA sequences in this sample encode the identical CDR3. The chain combines TRBV7-9 with TRBJ1-2, with TRBD1 matching over 8 bases. From germline, CDR1 is SEHNR and CDR2 FQNEAQ (reference sequence). CDR3 length: 13 amino acids. With V trimmed by 5 bases and J by 7 bases, 6 bases remained unmatched. The CDR3 DNA follows: TGTGCCAGCAGCCGAGACAGGGGCTCTGGCTACACCTTC. Translation: CASSRDRGSGYTF.

V gene TRBV6-5 combines with J gene TRBJ2-7, with D tentatively TRBD2 (6 bases). Deletions cut 2 bases from V and 1 base from J, with 15 bases between. Germline CDR1 and CDR2: MNHEY and SVGAGI. The CDR3 is 16 residues long. CDR3 nucleotide sequence: TGTGCCAGCAGTTACCCGGCGGTAGCGGTTTCCTACGAGCAGTACTTC. This gives the protein CASSYPAVAVSYEQYF.

This clone was counted a single time. The chain couples TRBV28 to TRBJ2-7, with 7 bases that match TRBD2. The CDR3 sequence is 15 residues long. V lost 1 base to trimming and J lost 3 bases; unmatched junction nucleotides: 6. Germline CDR1 reads MDHEN; CDR2 reads SYDVKM. CDR3 loop: CASSLSRGVYYEQYF. Written as DNA, the CDR3 is TGTGCCAGCAGTTTATCCCGGGGGGTCTACTACGAGCAGTACTTC. Looking up the rest from reference TRBV28 and TRBJ2-7 gives the full variable domain: DVKVTQSSRYLVKRTGEKVFLECVQDMDHENMFWYRQDPGLGLRLIYFSYDVKMKEKGDIPEGYSVSREKKERFSLILESASTNQTSMYLCASSLSRGVYYEQYFGPGTRLTVT.

V is TRBV4-1 and J is TRBJ2-1, with 7 bases lining up with TRBD2. CDR1 MGHRA and CDR2 YSYEKL come from the germline V gene. This CDR3 comprises 13 residues. J was trimmed by 9 bases and V by 3 bases; bases with no gene match: 5. The CDR3 reads CASSQLGLGEQFF. The CDR3 DNA reads as TGCGCCAGCAGCCAGCTCGGACTAGGTGAGCAGTTCTTC.

The rearrangement joins TRBV27 to TRBJ2-1; D perhaps matches TRBD2 (5 bases). Looked up from germline, CDR1 is MNHEY and CDR2 is SMNVEV (reference sequence). V lost 3 bases, J lost 7 bases, and 16 bases lay in between. The CDR3 is made up of 15 amino acids. CDR3 loop: CASSFTRTGENEQFF. CDR3 coding DNA: TGTGCCAGCAGTTTCACCCGGACTGGAGAAAATGAGCAGTTCTTC.

About this clone: The sample carries other DNA sequences with the same CDR3. The rearrangement uses TRBV9 and TRBJ2-7, with D possibly matching TRBD2 (5 bases). Germline-derived CDR1 and CDR2 are SGDLS and YYNGEE. The CDR3 spans 13 residues. The V and J ends lost 4 bases and 3 bases respectively, with 11 bases between them. The CDR3 protein is CASSPRTGYEQYF. CDR3 coding DNA: TGTGCCAGCAGCCCAAGGACTGGCTACGAGCAGTACTTC.

The sample holds one count of this clone. The V call is TRBV27, the J call TRBJ2-7; 12 bases agree with TRBD1. V lost 5 bases to trimming and J lost 1 base; unmatched junction nucleotides: 15. The CDR3 is 19 amino acids. Per the germline V gene, CDR1 is MNHEY and CDR2 is SMNVEV (reference sequence). Written as DNA, the CDR3 is TGTGCCAGCAGTGGATGGGGACAGGGGGCCAATCTCCCTTCCTACGAGCAGTACTTC. Residues: CASSGWGQGANLPSYEQYF.

The chain combines TRBV2 with TRBJ2-1; 10 nucleotides agree with TRBD2. There are 15 residues in the CDR3. Germline V lookup: CDR1 SNHLY, CDR2 FYNNEI. With 8 bases clipped from V and 8 bases from J, the junction kept 12 bases outside the gene matches. The CDR3 coding sequence is TGTGCCAGCTCGGCTCCAGCGGGAGGGTCGTATGAGCAGTTCTTC. Residues: CASSAPAGGSYEQFF.

The genes are TRBV4-3 and TRBJ2-1; D perhaps matches TRBD2 (5 bases). Germline assignment: CDR1 LGHNA and CDR2 YSLEER. V was shortened by 2 bases and J by 9 bases, with 11 bases between the two germline ends. The CDR3 sequence is 13 residues long. The CDR3 nucleotides read TGCGCCAGCAGCCAAAATAGCGAGGGTGAGCAGTTCTTC. It specifies CASSQNSEGEQFF.

The V call is TRBV27, the J call TRBJ2-4; D may be TRBD1 or TRBD2 (5 bases each). The CDR3 runs 14 residues. The V end was cut by 5 bases, the J end by 4 bases, with 12 bases between. Germline lookup yields CDR1 MNHEY and CDR2 SMNVEV (reference sequence). The CDR3 is CASSPGTEKNIQYF. The CDR3 bases are TGTGCCAGCAGTCCCGGGACGGAGAAAAACATTCAGTACTTC.

This chain links TRBV6-1 with TRBJ2-7; D unresolved. This CDR3 is 10 amino acids long. Germline V lookup: CDR1 MNHNS, CDR2 SASEGT. V lost 6 bases and J 6 bases, leaving 6 bases between the germline ends. The CDR3 region is CASSPFEQYF. The DNA of the CDR3 is TGTGCCAGCAGCCCTTTCGAGCAGTACTTC.

This chain joins TRBV29-1 and TRBJ2-3; 8 bases fit TRBD2. Trimming cost V 3 bases and J 6 bases; bases outside gene matches: 14. This CDR3 contains 16 residues. The germline V gene has CDR1 SQVTM and CDR2 ANQGSEA. CDR3 coding DNA: TGCAGCGTTGACCACCTTTCTAGCGGGCAAATGGATACGCAGTATTTT. This sequence encodes CSVDHLSSGQMDTQYF.

The chain carries TRBV9 and TRBJ2-1, with D possibly matching TRBD2 (6 bases). This CDR3 has 15 amino acids. Germline loops: CDR1 SGDLS, CDR2 YYNGEE. The V end was cut by 2 bases, the J end by 8 bases, with 17 bases between. CDR3 nucleotides: TGTGCCAGCAGCGTCTTGGCGGGATGGGGGGATGAGCAGTTCTTC. Residues: CASSVLAGWGDEQFF.